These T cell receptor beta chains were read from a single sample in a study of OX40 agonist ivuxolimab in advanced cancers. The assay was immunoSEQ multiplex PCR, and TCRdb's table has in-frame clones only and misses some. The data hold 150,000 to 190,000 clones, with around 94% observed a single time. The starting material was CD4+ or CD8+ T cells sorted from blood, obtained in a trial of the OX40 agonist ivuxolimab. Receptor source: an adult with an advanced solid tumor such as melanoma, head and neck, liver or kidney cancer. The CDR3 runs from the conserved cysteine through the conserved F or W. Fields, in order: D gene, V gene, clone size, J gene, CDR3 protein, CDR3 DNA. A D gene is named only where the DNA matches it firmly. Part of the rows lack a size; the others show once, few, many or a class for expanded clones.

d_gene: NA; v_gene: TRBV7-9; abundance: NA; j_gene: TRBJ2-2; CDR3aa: CASSPPTGELFF; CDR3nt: TGTGCCAGCAGCCCCCCCACCGGGGAGCTGTTTTTT
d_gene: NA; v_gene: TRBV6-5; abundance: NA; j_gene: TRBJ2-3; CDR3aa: CASGLSVGGTDTQYF; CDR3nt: TGTGCCAGCGGACTTAGCGTAGGAGGCACAGATACGCAGTATTTT
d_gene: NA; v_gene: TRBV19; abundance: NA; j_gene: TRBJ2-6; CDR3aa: CASSIRQSIRSGANVLTF; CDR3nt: TGTGCCAGTAGTATAAGGCAGAGTATACGCTCTGGGGCCAACGTCCTGACTTTC
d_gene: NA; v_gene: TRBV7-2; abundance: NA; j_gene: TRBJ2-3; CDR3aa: CASSPQGGRDTQYF; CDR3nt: TGTGCCAGCAGCCCCCAGGGGGGCCGAGATACGCAGTATTTT
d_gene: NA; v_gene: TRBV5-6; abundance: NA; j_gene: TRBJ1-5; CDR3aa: CASSLFGVFRTDSNQPQHF; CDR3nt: TGTGCCAGCAGCTTGTTCGGGGTTTTTAGGACGGATAGCAATCAGCCCCAGCATTTT
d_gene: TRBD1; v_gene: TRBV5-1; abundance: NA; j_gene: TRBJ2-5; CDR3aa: CASSLMGQGRETQYF; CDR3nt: TGCGCCAGCAGCTTGATGGGACAGGGGAGGGAGACCCAGTACTTC
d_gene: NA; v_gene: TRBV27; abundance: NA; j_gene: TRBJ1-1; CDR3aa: CASSPQGPNTEAFF; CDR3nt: TGTGCCAGCAGTCCACAGGGACCTAACACTGAAGCTTTCTTT
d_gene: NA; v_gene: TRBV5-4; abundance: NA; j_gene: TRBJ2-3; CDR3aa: CASSLALAGDTQYF; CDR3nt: TGTGCCAGCAGCTTGGCCCTAGCCGGAGATACGCAGTATTTT
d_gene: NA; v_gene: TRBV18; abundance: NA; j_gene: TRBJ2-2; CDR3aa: CASSRGMISGELFF; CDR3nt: TGTGCCAGCTCACGGGGGATGATATCCGGGGAGCTGTTTTTT
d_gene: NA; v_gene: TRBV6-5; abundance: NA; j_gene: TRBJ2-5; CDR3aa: CASSTLGGTQYF; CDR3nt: TGTGCCAGCAGTACTCTGGGGGGGACCCAGTACTTC
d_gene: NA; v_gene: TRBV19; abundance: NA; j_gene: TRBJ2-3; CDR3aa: CASRPQGTDTQYF; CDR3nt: TGTGCCAGTAGGCCACAGGGAACAGATACGCAGTATTTT
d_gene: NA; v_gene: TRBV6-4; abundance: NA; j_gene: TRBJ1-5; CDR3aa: CASSDNQGQPQHF; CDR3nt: TGTGCCAGCAGTGACAATCAGGGCCAGCCCCAGCATTTT
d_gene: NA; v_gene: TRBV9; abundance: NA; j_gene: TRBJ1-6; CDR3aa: CASSVTGDFLSPLHF; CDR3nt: TGTGCCAGCAGCGTAACCGGGGATTTTCTTTCACCCCTCCACTTT
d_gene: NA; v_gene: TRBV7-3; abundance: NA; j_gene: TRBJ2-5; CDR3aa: CASSPGHQETQYF; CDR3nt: TGTGCCAGCAGCCCAGGACACCAAGAGACCCAGTACTTC
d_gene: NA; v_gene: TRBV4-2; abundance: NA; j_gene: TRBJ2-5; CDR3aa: CASSTQETQYF; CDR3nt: TGTGCCAGCAGCACCCAAGAGACCCAGTACTTC
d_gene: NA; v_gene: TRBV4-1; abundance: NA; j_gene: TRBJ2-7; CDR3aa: CASSQGLASPYEQYF; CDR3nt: TGCGCCAGCAGTCAAGGTCTAGCAAGTCCCTACGAGCAGTACTTC
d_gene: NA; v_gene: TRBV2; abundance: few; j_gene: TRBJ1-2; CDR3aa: CASSESRDYYGYTF; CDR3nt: TGTGCCAGCAGTGAATCCAGGGACTACTATGGCTACACCTTC
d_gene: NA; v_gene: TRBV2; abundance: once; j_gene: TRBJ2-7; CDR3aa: CAITTDRSYEQYF; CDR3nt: TGTGCCATTACCACCGACCGTTCCTACGAGCAGTACTTC
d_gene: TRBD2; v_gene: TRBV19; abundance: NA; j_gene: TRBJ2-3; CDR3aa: CASSSLGEGRRDTQYF; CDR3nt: TGTGCCAGTAGTTCCCTCGGGGAGGGTAGGAGAGATACGCAGTATTTT
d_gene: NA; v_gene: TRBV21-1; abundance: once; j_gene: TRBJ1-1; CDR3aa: CASSKGGGGPTEAFF; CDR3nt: TGTGCCAGCAGCAAAGGAGGGGGGGGCCCCACTGAAGCTTTCTTT
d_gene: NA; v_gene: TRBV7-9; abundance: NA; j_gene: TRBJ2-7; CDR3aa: CASSRWGEVYEQYF; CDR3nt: TGTGCCAGCAGCCGCTGGGGGGAGGTCTACGAGCAGTACTTC
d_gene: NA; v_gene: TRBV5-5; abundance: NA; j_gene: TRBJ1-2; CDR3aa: CASSFSGTTTYGYTF; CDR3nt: TGTGCCAGCAGCTTTTCAGGGACAACGACCTATGGCTACACCTTC
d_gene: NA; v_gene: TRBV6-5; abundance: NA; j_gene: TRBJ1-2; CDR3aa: CASSYNWGEGGYTF; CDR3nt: TGTGCCAGCAGTTACAACTGGGGCGAAGGGGGCTACACCTTC
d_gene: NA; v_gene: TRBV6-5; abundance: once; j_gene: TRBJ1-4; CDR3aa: CASSYSGNRNEKLFF; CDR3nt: TGTGCCAGCAGTTACTCAGGCAACAGGAATGAAAAACTGTTTTTT
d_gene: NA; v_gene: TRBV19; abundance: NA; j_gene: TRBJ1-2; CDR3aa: CASSVDSNYGYTF; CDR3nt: TGTGCCAGTAGCGTGGACAGTAACTATGGCTACACCTTC
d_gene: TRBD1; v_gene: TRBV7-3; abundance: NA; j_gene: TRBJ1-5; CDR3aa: CASSSGQGQPQHF; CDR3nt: TGTGCCAGCAGTTCCGGACAGGGTCAGCCCCAGCATTTT
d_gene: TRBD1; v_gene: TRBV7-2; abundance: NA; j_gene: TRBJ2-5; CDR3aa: CASSLNGQGAHETQYF; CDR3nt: TGTGCCAGCAGCTTAAACGGACAGGGGGCGCACGAGACCCAGTACTTC
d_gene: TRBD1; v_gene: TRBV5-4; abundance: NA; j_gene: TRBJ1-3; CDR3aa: CASSRQGSGNTIYF; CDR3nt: TGTGCCAGCAGCCGACAGGGCTCTGGAAACACCATATATTTT
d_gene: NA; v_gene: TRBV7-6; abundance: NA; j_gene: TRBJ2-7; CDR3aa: CASSRSGSRTYEQYF; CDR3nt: TGTGCCAGCAGCCGGTCCGGTAGCCGAACCTACGAGCAGTACTTC